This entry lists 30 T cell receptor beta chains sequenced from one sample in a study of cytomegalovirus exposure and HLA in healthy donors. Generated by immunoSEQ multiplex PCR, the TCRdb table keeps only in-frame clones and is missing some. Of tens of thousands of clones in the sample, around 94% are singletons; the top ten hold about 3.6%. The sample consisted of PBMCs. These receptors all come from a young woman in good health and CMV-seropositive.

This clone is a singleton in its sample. CDR3 amino acids: CASSQQKNTEAFF. The CDR3 DNA sequence: TGTGCCAGTAGTCAACAGAAAAACACTGAAGCTTTCTTT. This chain connects TRBV19 to TRBJ1-1; D is unresolved. CDR3 length: 13 residues. Trimming stripped 5 bases from V and 2 bases from J, with 9 bases between. In germline, CDR1 is LNHDA, CDR2 SQIVND (reference sequence).

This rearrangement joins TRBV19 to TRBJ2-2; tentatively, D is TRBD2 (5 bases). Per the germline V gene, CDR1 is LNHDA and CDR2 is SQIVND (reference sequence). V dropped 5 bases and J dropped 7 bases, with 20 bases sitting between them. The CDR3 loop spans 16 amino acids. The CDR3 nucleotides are TGTGCCAGTAGTCCCGTCCGGGGTCCCTCCGACGGGGAGCTGTTTTTT. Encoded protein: CASSPVRGPSDGELFF.

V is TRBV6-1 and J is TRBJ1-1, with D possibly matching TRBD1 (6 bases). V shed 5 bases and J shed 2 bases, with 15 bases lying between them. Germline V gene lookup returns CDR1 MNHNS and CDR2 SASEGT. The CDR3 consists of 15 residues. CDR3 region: CASSSRAGENTEAFF. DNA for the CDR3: TGTGCCAGCAGTTCCCGAGCAGGGGAAAACACTGAAGCTTTCTTT.

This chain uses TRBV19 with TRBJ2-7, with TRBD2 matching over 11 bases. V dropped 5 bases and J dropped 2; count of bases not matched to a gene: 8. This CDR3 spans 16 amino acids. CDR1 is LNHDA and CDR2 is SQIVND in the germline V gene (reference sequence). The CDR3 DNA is TGTGCCAGTAGTCCACTTACTAGCGGGGGACCCTACGAGCAGTACTTC. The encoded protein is CASSPLTSGGPYEQYF.

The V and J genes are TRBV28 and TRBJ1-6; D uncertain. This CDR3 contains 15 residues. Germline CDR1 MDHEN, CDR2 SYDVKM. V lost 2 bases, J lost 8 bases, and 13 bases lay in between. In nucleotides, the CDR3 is TGTGCCAGCAGTTTACATCCGAGGGAGGATTCACCCCTCCACTTT. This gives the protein CASSLHPREDSPLHF. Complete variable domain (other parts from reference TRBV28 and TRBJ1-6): DVKVTQSSRYLVKRTGEKVFLECVQDMDHENMFWYRQDPGLGLRLIYFSYDVKMKEKGDIPEGYSVSREKKERFSLILESASTNQTSMYLCASSLHPREDSPLHFGNGTRLTVT.

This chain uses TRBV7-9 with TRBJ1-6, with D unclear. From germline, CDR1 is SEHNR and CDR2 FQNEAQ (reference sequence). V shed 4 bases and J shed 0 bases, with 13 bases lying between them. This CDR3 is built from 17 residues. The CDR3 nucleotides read TGTGCCAGCAGCTCTCCCCCGTCGAGCTCCTATAATTCACCCCTCCACTTT. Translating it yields CASSSPPSSSYNSPLHF.

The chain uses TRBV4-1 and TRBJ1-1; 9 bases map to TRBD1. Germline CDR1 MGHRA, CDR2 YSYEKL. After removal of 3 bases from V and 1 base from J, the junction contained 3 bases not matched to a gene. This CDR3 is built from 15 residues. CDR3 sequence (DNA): TGCGCCAGCAGCCACTCGGGACAGGGGAACACTGAAGCTTTCTTT. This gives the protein CASSHSGQGNTEAFF.

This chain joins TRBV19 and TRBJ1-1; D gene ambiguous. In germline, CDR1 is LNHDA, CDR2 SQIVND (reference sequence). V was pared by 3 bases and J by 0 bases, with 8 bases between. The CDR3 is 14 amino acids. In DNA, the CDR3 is TGTGCCAGTAGTATGACCGGGATGAACACTGAAGCTTTCTTT. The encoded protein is CASSMTGMNTEAFF.

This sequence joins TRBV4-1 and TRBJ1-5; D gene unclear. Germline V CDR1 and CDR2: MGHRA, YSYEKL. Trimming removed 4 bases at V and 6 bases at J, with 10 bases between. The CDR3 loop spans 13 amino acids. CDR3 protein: CASSPTGVQPQHF. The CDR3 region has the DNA TGCGCCAGCAGCCCGACGGGAGTTCAGCCCCAGCATTTT.

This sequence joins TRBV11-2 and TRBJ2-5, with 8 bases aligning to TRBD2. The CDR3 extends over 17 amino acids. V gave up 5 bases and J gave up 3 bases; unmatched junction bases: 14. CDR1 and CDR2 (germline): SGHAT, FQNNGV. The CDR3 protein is CASSPGEVGGGKETQYF. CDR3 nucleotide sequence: TGTGCCAGCAGCCCCGGGGAGGTCGGGGGGGGGAAAGAGACCCAGTACTTC.

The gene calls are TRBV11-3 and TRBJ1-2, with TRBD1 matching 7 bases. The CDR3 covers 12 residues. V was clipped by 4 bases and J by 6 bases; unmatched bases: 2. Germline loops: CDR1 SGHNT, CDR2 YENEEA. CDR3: CASSYGTDGYTF. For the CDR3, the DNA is TGTGCCAGCAGCTACGGGACAGATGGCTACACCTTC.

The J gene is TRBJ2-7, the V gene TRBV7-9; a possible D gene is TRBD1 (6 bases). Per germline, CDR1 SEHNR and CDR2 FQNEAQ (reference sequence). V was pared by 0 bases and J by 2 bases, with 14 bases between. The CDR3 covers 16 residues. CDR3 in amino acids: CASSLATGQTPYEQYF. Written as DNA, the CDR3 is TGTGCCAGCAGCTTAGCAACAGGGCAAACTCCCTACGAGCAGTACTTC.

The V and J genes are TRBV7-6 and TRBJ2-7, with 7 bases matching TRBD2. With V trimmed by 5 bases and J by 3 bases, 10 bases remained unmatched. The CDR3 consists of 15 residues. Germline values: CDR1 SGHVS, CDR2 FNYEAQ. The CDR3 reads CASSPTHGGIYEQYF. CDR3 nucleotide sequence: TGTGCCAGCAGCCCTACCCACGGGGGGATCTACGAGCAGTACTTC.

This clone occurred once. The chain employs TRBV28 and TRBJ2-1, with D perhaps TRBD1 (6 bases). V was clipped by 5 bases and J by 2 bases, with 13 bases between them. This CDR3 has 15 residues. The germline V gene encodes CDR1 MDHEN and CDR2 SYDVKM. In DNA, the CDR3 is TGTGCCAGCAGTCCCCCAGGGGTAGCCTACAATGAGCAGTTCTTC. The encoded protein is CASSPPGVAYNEQFF.

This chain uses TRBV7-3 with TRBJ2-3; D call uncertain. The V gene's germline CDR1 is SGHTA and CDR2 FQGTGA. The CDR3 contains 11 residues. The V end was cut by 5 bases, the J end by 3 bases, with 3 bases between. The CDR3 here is CASSRTDTQYF. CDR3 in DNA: TGTGCCAGCAGCCGGACAGATACGCAGTATTTT.

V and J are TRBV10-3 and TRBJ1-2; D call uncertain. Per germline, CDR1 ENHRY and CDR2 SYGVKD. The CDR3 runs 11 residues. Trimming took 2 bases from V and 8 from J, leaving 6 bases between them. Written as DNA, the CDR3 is TGTGCCATCAGTGAGGGCGGGGGCTACACCTTC. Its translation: CAISEGGGYTF.

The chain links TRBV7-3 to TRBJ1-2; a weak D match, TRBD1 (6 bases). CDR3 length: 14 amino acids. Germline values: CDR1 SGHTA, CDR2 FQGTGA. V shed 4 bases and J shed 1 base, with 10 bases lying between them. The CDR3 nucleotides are TGTGCCAGCAGCTCGGACAGAAGTAACTATGGCTACACCTTC. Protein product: CASSSDRSNYGYTF.

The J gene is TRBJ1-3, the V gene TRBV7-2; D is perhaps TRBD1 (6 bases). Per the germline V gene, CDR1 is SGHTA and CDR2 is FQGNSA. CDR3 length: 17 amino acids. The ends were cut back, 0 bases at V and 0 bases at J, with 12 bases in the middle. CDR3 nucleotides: TGTGCCAGCAGCTTAGCGGGGGGGCCCAACTCTGGAAACACCATATATTTT. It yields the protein CASSLAGGPNSGNTIYF.

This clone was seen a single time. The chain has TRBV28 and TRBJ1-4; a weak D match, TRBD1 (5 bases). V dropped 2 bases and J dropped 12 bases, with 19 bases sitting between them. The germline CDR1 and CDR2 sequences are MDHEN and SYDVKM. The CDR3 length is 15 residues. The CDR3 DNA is TGTGCCAGCAGTTTAGAAACAGGTTGGAGACTTCAACTGTTTTTT. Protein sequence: CASSLETGWRLQLFF.

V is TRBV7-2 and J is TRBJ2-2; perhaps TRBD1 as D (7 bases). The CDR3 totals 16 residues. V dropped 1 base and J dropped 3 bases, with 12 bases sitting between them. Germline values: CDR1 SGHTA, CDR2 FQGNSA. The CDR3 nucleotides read TGTGCCAGCAGCTTAGGGGTCAGGGGGGACACCGGGGAGCTGTTTTTT. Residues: CASSLGVRGDTGELFF.

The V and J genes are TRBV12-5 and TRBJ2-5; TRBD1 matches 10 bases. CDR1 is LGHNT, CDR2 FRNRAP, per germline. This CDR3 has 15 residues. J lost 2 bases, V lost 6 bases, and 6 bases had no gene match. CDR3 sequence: CASGPPGQGQETQYF. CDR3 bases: TGTGCTAGTGGCCCCCCGGGACAGGGGCAAGAGACCCAGTACTTC.

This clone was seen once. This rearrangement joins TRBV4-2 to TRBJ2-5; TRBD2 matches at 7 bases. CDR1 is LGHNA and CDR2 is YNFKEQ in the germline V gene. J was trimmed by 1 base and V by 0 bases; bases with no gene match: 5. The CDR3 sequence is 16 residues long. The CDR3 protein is CASSQDWSGAQETQYF. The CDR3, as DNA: TGTGCCAGCAGCCAAGACTGGAGCGGGGCCCAAGAGACCCAGTACTTC.

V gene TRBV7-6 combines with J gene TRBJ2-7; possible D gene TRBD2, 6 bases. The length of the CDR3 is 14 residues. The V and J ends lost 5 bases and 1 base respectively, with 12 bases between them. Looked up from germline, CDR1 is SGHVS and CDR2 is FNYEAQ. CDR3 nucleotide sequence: TGTGCCAGCAGCGCTATGGGACTGTCCTACGAGCAGTACTTC. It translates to CASSAMGLSYEQYF.

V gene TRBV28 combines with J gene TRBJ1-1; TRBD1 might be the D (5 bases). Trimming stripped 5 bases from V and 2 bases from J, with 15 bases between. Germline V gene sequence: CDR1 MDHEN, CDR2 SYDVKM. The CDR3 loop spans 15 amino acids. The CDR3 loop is CASSRTPLGNTEAFF. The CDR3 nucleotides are TGTGCCAGCAGTCGGACACCCTTGGGAAACACTGAAGCTTTCTTT. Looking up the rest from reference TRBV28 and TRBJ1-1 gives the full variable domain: DVKVTQSSRYLVKRTGEKVFLECVQDMDHENMFWYRQDPGLGLRLIYFSYDVKMKEKGDIPEGYSVSREKKERFSLILESASTNQTSMYLCASSRTPLGNTEAFFGQGTRLTVV.

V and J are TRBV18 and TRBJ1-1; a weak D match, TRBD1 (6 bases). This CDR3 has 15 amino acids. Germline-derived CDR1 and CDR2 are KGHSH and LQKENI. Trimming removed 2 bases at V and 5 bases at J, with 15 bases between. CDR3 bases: TGTGCCAGCTCACCAGAGCAGGGGTCGAGGACTGAAGCTTTCTTT. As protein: CASSPEQGSRTEAFF.

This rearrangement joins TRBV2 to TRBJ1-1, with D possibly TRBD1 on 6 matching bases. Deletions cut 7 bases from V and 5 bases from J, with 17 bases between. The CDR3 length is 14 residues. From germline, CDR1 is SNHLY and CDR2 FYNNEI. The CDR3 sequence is CASTKEGGGTEAFF. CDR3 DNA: TGTGCCAGCACCAAAGAGGGGGGAGGGACTGAAGCTTTCTTT.

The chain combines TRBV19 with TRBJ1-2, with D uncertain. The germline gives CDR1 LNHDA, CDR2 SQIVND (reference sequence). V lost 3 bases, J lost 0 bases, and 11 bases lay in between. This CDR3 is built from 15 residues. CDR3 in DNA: TGTGCCAGTAGTATCCACGGGATTTCTAACTATGGCTACACCTTC. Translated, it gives CASSIHGISNYGYTF.

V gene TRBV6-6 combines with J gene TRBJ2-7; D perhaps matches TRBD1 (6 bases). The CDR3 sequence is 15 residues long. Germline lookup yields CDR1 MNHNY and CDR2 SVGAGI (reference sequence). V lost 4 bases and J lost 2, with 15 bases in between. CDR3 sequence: CASSSGRDTPYEQYF. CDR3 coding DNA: TGTGCCAGCAGTTCCGGAAGGGACACCCCCTACGAGCAGTACTTC.

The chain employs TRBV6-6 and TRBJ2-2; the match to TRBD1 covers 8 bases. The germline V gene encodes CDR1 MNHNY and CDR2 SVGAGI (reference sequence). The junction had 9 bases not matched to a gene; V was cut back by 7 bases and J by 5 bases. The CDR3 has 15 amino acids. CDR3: CASTKQTGVTGELFF. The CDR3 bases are TGTGCCAGCACCAAACAGACAGGGGTTACCGGGGAGCTGTTTTTT.

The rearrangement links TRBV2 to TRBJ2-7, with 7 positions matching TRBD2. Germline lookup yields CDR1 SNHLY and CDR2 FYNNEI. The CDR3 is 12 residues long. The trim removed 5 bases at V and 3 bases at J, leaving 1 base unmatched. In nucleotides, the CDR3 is TGTGCCAGCAGTTGGACTAGCTACGAGCAGTACTTC. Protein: CASSWTSYEQYF.